This TCR beta chain was documented in a study of CD8+CD57+ T cells in acquired aplastic anemia. Study summary: Sorted CD4+ and CD8+ cells yielded DNA averaging about 3.1 ug.

Overall study results and limits: Patients did not significantly differ from controls in CD8+ Simpson's diversity.

Only patients with CD8+CD57+ cell expansion on flow cytometry were chosen for sequencing. Severe acquired aplastic anemia was present in all patients. No therapy was given to patients before blood sampling. With regard to this clonotype: The antigen is unknown.

This CDR3 has 16 amino acids. Unmatched junction bases numbered 4, after V lost 2 bases and J lost 4 bases. Germline V gives CDR1 MNHEY, CDR2 SVGAGI. It was genomic DNA that served as the template for profiling TCR beta VDJ and CDR3. MiXCR, run by TCRdb on the reads, gives a single entry per CDR3 protein. The sample lists more than 150,000 distinct CDR3 sequences, 40% to 55% occurring once. This sequence joins TRBV6-5 and TRBJ2-2; 10 bases fit TRBD1. The source of this sequence is a human donor with aplastic anemia. Sequenced material: sorted CD4+, CD8+, or CD8+CD57+ T cells (not recorded which) from PBMCs. Here the CDR3 reads CASSYRTGGFTGELFF. The CDR3, as DNA: TGTGCCAGCAGTTACAGGACAGGGGGATTCACCGGGGAGCTGTTTTTT.